The source of this T cell receptor (beta chain) is a study of shared clonotypes between healthy human individuals. Across the whole study: Each donor contributed plates that comprised three CD4 naive, three CD4 memory, two CD8 naive and one CD8 memory. Whole-study findings and limits: It was only blood that was sampled, and tissue repertoires likely differ.

Comments on this clone: Its target is unknown.

The CDR3 has 16 residues. Trimming at V came to 0 bases and at J to 3 bases, leaving 6 bases not matched to a gene. Germline V gene sequence: CDR1 MGHRA, CDR2 YSYEKL. Splitting of each subset's genomic DNA was done evenly across several immunoSEQ plates. In the original analysis: ImmunoSEQ yielded junction-only sequences lacking quality scores, so filtering differed. Assay: immunoSEQ multiplex PCR; the TCRdb copy retains only in-frame clones and omits some. D and trimming come from the DNA, and the V and J calls and clone size come from that table. The sample records approximately 2,200,000 clones, 93% being singletons. CD45RO-negative cells were positively selected for CCR7, leaving out terminally differentiated effector memory CD45RA+ cells.

The chain carries TRBV4-1 and TRBJ2-7, with 9 bases aligning to TRBD1. Sequenced material: naive CD8+ T cells from PBMCs. This receptor was identified in a man younger than 35 in good health. Some clones in this sample may be carry-over from other donors' samples. The CDR3 spells CASSQDPGQGLYEQYF. The CDR3 DNA reads TGCGCCAGCAGCCAAGACCCGGGACAGGGCCTCTACGAGCAGTACTTC.